Shown below are 21 T cell receptor beta chains from a single sample sequenced in a study of CD8+ T cells in alopecia areata (dated by TCRdb to the late 2010s). The method behind the library was the immunoSEQ multiplex PCR assay. RNA was extracted from all samples and reverse transcribed into cDNA as template for TCR sequencing. Entries here come from immuneACCESS through TCRdb and include only in-frame sequences with V and J called. Some clones fail to appear in such tables; in the studies checked, an unresolved V gene covers under half of the shortfall, and the cause of the remainder is unknown. This sample holds a few hundred thousand clones; 35% to 40% were observed only once. Jointly, the top ten make up 0.48% of the sample. The treatment or condition label corresponds to: oral pan-JAK inhibitor, 5-10 mg twice daily. The specimen comprised CD4+ T cells sorted from blood, sampled around week 30, from a patient treated with tofacitinib. Source of these receptors: a human donor with alopecia areata.

The gene calls are TRBV7-9 and TRBJ1-5; D is ambiguous. This CDR3 is 13 amino acids long. CDR1 is SEHNR, CDR2 FQNEAQ, per germline (reference sequence). V gave up 6 bases and J gave up 5 bases, with 11 bases separating them. This CDR3 is CASSPTEDQPQHF. In DNA form, the CDR3 reads TGTGCCAGCAGTCCGACGGAGGATCAGCCCCAGCATTTT.

The chain is built from TRBV2 and TRBJ2-3; a weak D match, TRBD1 (6 bases). V dropped 3 bases and J dropped 2 bases, with 15 bases sitting between them. Germline V gives CDR1 SNHLY, CDR2 FYNNEI. CDR3 length equals 16 residues. CDR3 amino acids: CASSEAFYRDTDTQYF. CDR3 DNA sequence: TGTGCCAGCAGTGAGGCGTTTTACAGGGACACAGATACGCAGTATTTT.

The V call is TRBV6-6, the J call TRBJ1-5; TRBD1 agrees at 7 bases. This CDR3 region has 14 residues. V shed 6 bases, J shed 4 bases, and the junction held 6 bases outside the gene matches. Germline assignment: CDR1 MNHNY and CDR2 SVGAGI (reference sequence). Here the CDR3 reads CASSRGQTNQPQHF. The CDR3 DNA follows: TGTGCCAGCAGCCGGGGACAGACTAATCAGCCCCAGCATTTT.

This clone showed up just once. This chain connects TRBV5-4 to TRBJ2-1, with TRBD2 matching over 12 bases. V gave up 4 bases and J gave up 7 bases; unmatched junction bases: 6. This CDR3 spans 15 amino acids. Germline V gene lookup returns CDR1 SGHNT and CDR2 YYREEE (reference sequence). This chain's CDR3 is CASSTRLAGDNEQFF. The CDR3 DNA follows: TGTGCCAGCAGCACTCGACTAGCGGGGGATAATGAGCAGTTCTTC.

This clone was counted between two and nine times. The J gene is TRBJ1-1, the V gene TRBV2, with a possible D match to TRBD1 (5 bases). Per germline, CDR1 SNHLY and CDR2 FYNNEI. This CDR3 has 14 amino acids. V lost 7 bases to trimming and J lost 1 base, with 13 bases between them. CDR3 sequence: CASITGGQNTEAFF. CDR3 bases: TGTGCCAGCATTACAGGAGGCCAGAACACTGAAGCTTTCTTT. Full variable domain (remainder filled in from reference TRBV2 and TRBJ1-1): EPEVTQTPSHQVTQMGQEVILRCVPISNHLYFYWYRQILGQKVEFLVSFYNNEISEKSEIFDDQFSVERPDGSNFTLKIRSTKLEDSAMYFCASITGGQNTEAFFGQGTRLTVV.

Only a few counts were recorded for this clone. The CDR3 DNA sequence: TGTGCCAGCAGTGAAGGTATGGGGGCAAATCAGCCCCAGCATTTT. Translated: CASSEGMGANQPQHF. This sequence joins TRBV6-1 and TRBJ1-5; tentatively, D is TRBD1 (6 bases). Trimming pared 1 base from V and 4 bases from J, leaving 11 bases between. Germline-derived CDR1 and CDR2 are MNHNS and SASEGT. This CDR3 comprises 15 residues.

This clone was observed a few times. The chain uses TRBV4-1 and TRBJ2-7; 8 nucleotides line up with TRBD2. Trimming at V came to 1 base and at J to 2 bases, leaving 4 bases not matched to a gene. Per the germline V gene, CDR1 is MGHRA and CDR2 is YSYEKL. This CDR3 is built from 15 residues. In DNA form, the CDR3 reads TGCGCCAGCAGCCAAGGACTAGCGCCTACCTACGAGCAGTACTTC. Amino acids: CASSQGLAPTYEQYF.

This clone is a singleton in its sample. The J gene is TRBJ1-6, the V gene TRBV2; 8 positions agree with TRBD1. The CDR3 runs 13 residues. V was clipped by 6 bases and J by 10 bases; unmatched bases: 5. Per germline, CDR1 SNHLY and CDR2 FYNNEI. CDR3 DNA sequence: TGTGCCAGCAGGGCTGACAGGGGATCACCCCTCCACTTT. This sequence encodes CASRADRGSPLHF. The variable domain in full, completed from reference TRBV2 and TRBJ1-6, reads EPEVTQTPSHQVTQMGQEVILRCVPISNHLYFYWYRQILGQKVEFLVSFYNNEISEKSEIFDDQFSVERPDGSNFTLKIRSTKLEDSAMYFCASRADRGSPLHFGNGTRLTVT.

The rearrangement joins TRBV4-2 to TRBJ2-3, with 7 bases identical to TRBD2. V was clipped by 0 bases and J by 4 bases; unmatched bases: 10. Looked up from germline, CDR1 is LGHNA and CDR2 is YNFKEQ. The CDR3 is made up of 17 amino acids. The CDR3 nucleotides are TGTGCCAGCAGCCAAGATCTGGCCAGCGGGACCGCAGATACGCAGTATTTT. It translates to CASSQDLASGTADTQYF.

Notes on this clone: The same CDR3 is also encoded by other DNA sequences in this sample. The rearrangement links TRBV7-3 to TRBJ2-3; 7 bases agree with TRBD2. V gave up 3 bases and J gave up 4 bases; unmatched junction bases: 1. Germline CDR1 is SGHTA and CDR2 is FQGTGA. This CDR3 has 13 amino acids. The CDR3 reads CASSFAGADTQYF. In nucleotides, the CDR3 is TGTGCCAGCAGCTTCGCGGGAGCAGATACGCAGTATTTT. The full variable domain, its missing parts supplied by reference TRBV7-3 and TRBJ2-3, is GAGVSQTPSNKVTEKGKYVELRCDPISGHTALYWYRQSLGQGPEFLIYFQGTGAADDSGLPNDRFFAVRPEGSVSTLKIQRTERGDSAVYLCASSFAGADTQYFGPGTRLTVL.

Only one count was recorded for this clone. This sequence joins TRBV30 and TRBJ1-1; maybe TRBD1 (6 bases). With 3 bases removed from V and 4 bases from J, the gap between germline ends came to 21 bases. The CDR3 covers 16 residues. The V gene's germline CDR1 is GTSNPN and CDR2 SVGIG (reference sequence). CDR3 in DNA: TGTGCCTGGAGCCCTAAAACGGGGGCATGGGGCACTGAAGCTTTCTTT. Residues: CAWSPKTGAWGTEAFF.

J is TRBJ2-6 and V is TRBV6-5; D remains unclear. Trimming stripped 2 bases from V and 0 bases from J, with 2 bases between. This CDR3 contains 14 residues. Germline V gives CDR1 MNHEY, CDR2 SVGAGI. DNA for the CDR3: TGTGCCAGCAGTTACGACTCTGGGGCCAACGTCCTGACTTTC. Translated, it gives CASSYDSGANVLTF.

V gene TRBV7-9 combines with J gene TRBJ2-2; 8 nucleotides align to TRBD2. This CDR3 comprises 14 residues. The germline gives CDR1 SEHNR, CDR2 FQNEAQ (reference sequence). With V trimmed by 2 bases and J by 7 bases, 3 bases remained unmatched. CDR3 residues: CASSLKRGHGELFF. The CDR3 nucleotides read TGTGCCAGCAGCTTAAAGCGGGGGCACGGGGAGCTGTTTTTT.

The rearrangement joins TRBV30 to TRBJ2-7; 10 nucleotides line up with TRBD1. CDR3 length equals 15 residues. In germline, CDR1 is GTSNPN, CDR2 SVGIG (reference sequence). The ends lost 1 base at V and 4 bases at J; junction bases unmatched: 7. In DNA form, the CDR3 reads TGTGCCTGGAGTGCCCCGACAGGGGGCAGTTACGAGCAGTACTTC. Amino acids: CAWSAPTGGSYEQYF.

The rearrangement links TRBV30 to TRBJ1-6, with unresolved D. The CDR3 is made up of 12 amino acids. The V and J ends lost 4 bases and 10 bases respectively, with 11 bases between them. Germline V lookup: CDR1 GTSNPN, CDR2 SVGIG (reference sequence). The CDR3 reads CAWKGERSPLHF. The CDR3 region has the DNA TGTGCCTGGAAGGGCGAGCGCTCACCCCTCCACTTT.

The J gene is TRBJ1-2, the V gene TRBV30; D is undetermined. The CDR3 contains 12 residues. Per germline, CDR1 GTSNPN and CDR2 SVGIG (reference sequence). Deletions cut 8 bases from V and 6 bases from J, with 16 bases between. CDR3 amino acids: CALRGLGDGYTF. Written as DNA, the CDR3 is TGTGCCCTTAGAGGGCTTGGTGATGGCTACACCTTC. Filled out from reference TRBV30 and TRBJ1-2, the complete variable domain reads SQTIHQWPATLVQPVGSPLSLECTVEGTSNPNLYWYRQAAGRGLQLLFYSVGIGQISSEVPQNLSASRPQDRQFILSSKKLLLSDSGFYLCALRGLGDGYTFGSGTRLTVV.

The CDR3 sequence is CASSSRTGPYEQYF. The CDR3, as DNA: TGTGCCAGCAGCTCGAGGACTGGACCCTACGAGCAGTACTTC. The rearrangement uses TRBV9 and TRBJ2-7; perhaps TRBD2 as D (5 bases). The CDR3 spans 14 residues. Germline V CDR1 and CDR2: SGDLS, YYNGEE. Trimming shortened V by 4 bases and J by 2 bases, and 13 bases separated the two germline ends.

DNA of the CDR3: TGTGCCTGGACCTCCCCCCCCGCTACAGGGATAGAGACCCAGTACTTC. Translating gives CAWTSPPATGIETQYF. This rearrangement joins TRBV30 to TRBJ2-5; tentatively, D is TRBD1 (6 bases). This CDR3 spans 16 amino acids. The V gene's germline CDR1 is GTSNPN and CDR2 SVGIG (reference sequence). The V end was cut by 4 bases, the J end by 4 bases, with 22 bases between.

The chain recombines TRBV6-5 with TRBJ2-2, with 7 bases that match TRBD2. The CDR3 has 15 amino acids. The ends lost 6 bases at V and 6 bases at J; junction bases unmatched: 10. Germline V gene data show CDR1 as MNHEY and CDR2 as SVGAGI. In nucleotides, the CDR3 is TGTGCCAGCAGCAACTCCGGGACTAATTCCGGGGAGCTGTTTTTT. It codes for CASSNSGTNSGELFF.

Only a few counts were recorded for this clone. J is TRBJ2-7 and V is TRBV2; D is possibly TRBD2 (5 bases). CDR3 length: 12 residues. In germline, CDR1 is SNHLY, CDR2 FYNNEI. Trimming removed 4 bases from V and 3 bases from J, with 7 bases in between. In DNA form, the CDR3 reads TGTGCCAGCAGTGCCGAGGGCTACGAGCAGTACTTC. Translation gives CASSAEGYEQYF.

J is TRBJ1-2 and V is TRBV7-8; 8 bases align to TRBD1. The CDR3 contains 13 residues. Germline V gene data show CDR1 as SGHVS and CDR2 as FQNEAQ. J lost 7 bases, V lost 4 bases, and 5 bases had no gene match. CDR3: CASSSTGVGGYTF. CDR3 DNA sequence: TGTGCCAGCAGCTCGACAGGGGTCGGTGGCTACACCTTC.